The rows below give T cell receptor beta chains drawn from one sample of a study of blood T cell repertoires in COVID-19. Only in-frame clones appear in the TCRdb table, and some are missing; sequencing was by immunoSEQ multiplex PCR. The table lists just over 650,000 clones, about 87% of them singletons, with 0.2% to 0.3% in the top ten. Sequencing used peripheral blood. The receptor source for this set is a woman aged 18-29 years with acute or convalescent COVID-19. CDR3s include the opening cysteine and the closing phenylalanine or tryptophan. The D gene is left open where the match is weak. The listing skips clone size in some rows; elsewhere it reads once, few, many or a size class.

v_gene: TRBV15
d_gene: NA
abundance: NA
j_gene: TRBJ2-7
CDR3nt: TGTGCCACCAGCAGAGTTCCCCCAGTGAGGGAGCAGTACTTC
CDR3aa: CATSRVPPVREQYF

v_gene: TRBV18
d_gene: NA
abundance: NA
j_gene: TRBJ2-7
CDR3nt: TGTGCCAGCTCACCGGGGGCAGGGGTGAGCTCCTACGAGCAGTACTTC
CDR3aa: CASSPGAGVSSYEQYF

v_gene: TRBV6-4
d_gene: NA
abundance: once
j_gene: TRBJ1-6
CDR3nt: TGTGCCAGCAGTGACTCGTTTACAAGAAATTCACCCCTCCACTTT
CDR3aa: CASSDSFTRNSPLHF

v_gene: TRBV2
d_gene: TRBD1
abundance: NA
j_gene: TRBJ1-1
CDR3nt: TGTGCCGGAGGACAGGGGATGAACACTGAAGCTTTCTTT
CDR3aa: CAGGQGMNTEAFF

v_gene: TRBV9
d_gene: NA
abundance: NA
j_gene: TRBJ2-1
CDR3nt: TGTGCCAGCAGCGCTGACACTAGGCAGCAGTTCTTC
CDR3aa: CASSADTRQQFF

v_gene: TRBV6-1
d_gene: NA
abundance: once
j_gene: TRBJ1-2
CDR3nt: TGTGCCAGCAGTGAAGTCCAGGGAAGCTATGGCTACACCTTC
CDR3aa: CASSEVQGSYGYTF

v_gene: TRBV9
d_gene: NA
abundance: NA
j_gene: TRBJ1-1
CDR3nt: TGTGCCAGCAGCTCCCCCCGGGGGACGGACACTGAAGCTTTCTTT
CDR3aa: CASSSPRGTDTEAFF

v_gene: TRBV27
d_gene: NA
abundance: NA
j_gene: TRBJ2-5
CDR3nt: TGTGCCAGCAGTTTCTCGGGTCACAGGCAAGAGACCCAGTACTTC
CDR3aa: CASSFSGHRQETQYF

v_gene: TRBV6-5
d_gene: NA
abundance: NA
j_gene: TRBJ1-1
CDR3nt: TGTGCCAGCAGGTATGGAGGGGTCCCTGAAGCTTTCTTT
CDR3aa: CASRYGGVPEAFF

v_gene: TRBV13
d_gene: NA
abundance: NA
j_gene: TRBJ1-4
CDR3nt: TGTGCCAGTACTAAAACGCAACGGAGAGAAAAACTGTTTTTT
CDR3aa: CASTKTQRREKLFF

v_gene: TRBV7-9
d_gene: NA
abundance: NA
j_gene: TRBJ1-2
CDR3nt: TGTGCCAGCAGCTTAGCGACAGGAAGCCAGATATCCTATGGCTACACCTTC
CDR3aa: CASSLATGSQISYGYTF

v_gene: TRBV7-9
d_gene: NA
abundance: NA
j_gene: TRBJ1-2
CDR3nt: TGTGCCAGCAGCCCGGGGAGGAACGACTATGGCTACACCTTC
CDR3aa: CASSPGRNDYGYTF

v_gene: TRBV20-1
d_gene: NA
abundance: NA
j_gene: TRBJ1-5
CDR3nt: TGCAGTGCTAGTGGCCGACAGGTAGGCAATCAGCCCCAGCATTTT
CDR3aa: CSASGRQVGNQPQHF

v_gene: TRBV11-2
d_gene: NA
abundance: NA
j_gene: TRBJ2-5
CDR3nt: TGTGCCAGCAGCTTAGTCGGGGAGACCCAGTACTTC
CDR3aa: CASSLVGETQYF

v_gene: TRBV7-9
d_gene: NA
abundance: once
j_gene: TRBJ2-2
CDR3nt: TGTGCCAGCAGCTTACCGGGGGCCGGGGAGCTGTTTTTT
CDR3aa: CASSLPGAGELFF

v_gene: TRBV12-3/TRBV12-4
d_gene: NA
abundance: NA
j_gene: TRBJ1-6
CDR3nt: TGTGCCAGCAGTTTGGAGGGTAATTCACCCCTCCACTTT
CDR3aa: CASSLEGNSPLHF

v_gene: TRBV6-5
d_gene: NA
abundance: NA
j_gene: TRBJ2-1
CDR3nt: TGTGCCAGCGTTGGCGAGGCGGGGAATGAGCAGTTCTTC
CDR3aa: CASVGEAGNEQFF

v_gene: TRBV4-1
d_gene: TRBD1
abundance: NA
j_gene: TRBJ2-1
CDR3nt: TGCGCCAGCAGCCAAAGTCCCGGACAGGGCGATGAGCAGTTCTTC
CDR3aa: CASSQSPGQGDEQFF

v_gene: TRBV6-5
d_gene: NA
abundance: NA
j_gene: TRBJ2-3
CDR3nt: TGTGCCAGCACCCAGGGGAGAAACACAGATACGCAGTATTTT
CDR3aa: CASTQGRNTDTQYF

v_gene: TRBV5-1
d_gene: NA
abundance: NA
j_gene: TRBJ1-2
CDR3nt: TGCGCCAGCAGCGAGCGCAGGGGCGGCTATGGCTACACCTTC
CDR3aa: CASSERRGGYGYTF

v_gene: TRBV11-2
d_gene: NA
abundance: NA
j_gene: TRBJ2-2
CDR3nt: TGTGCCAGCAGCCTGATAAGCAGGGAGCTGTTTTTT
CDR3aa: CASSLISRELFF

v_gene: TRBV28
d_gene: TRBD1
abundance: NA
j_gene: TRBJ1-2
CDR3nt: TGTGCCAGCAGTTTAGGACAGGGGGAGCTTGGCTACACCTTC
CDR3aa: CASSLGQGELGYTF